The clone carrying this TCR beta chain was seen only once. Germline V CDR1 and CDR2: SGHAT, FQNNGV. Trimming took 6 bases from V and 2 from J, leaving 20 bases between them. The CDR3 has 16 residues. The assay was immunoSEQ multiplex PCR, and TCRdb's table has in-frame clones only and misses some. The sample yields about 68,000 clones, about 85% seen once. These data are taken from a study of neoadjuvant anti-PD-1 for oral cavity cancer. The time point is: after neoadjuvant nivolumab, at surgical resection. Specimen: PBMCs, collected after nivolumab (anti-PD-1) treatment. The chain combines TRBV11-2 with TRBJ2-7; perhaps D is TRBD1 or TRBD2 (5 bases each). This TCR came from a person aged 40 to 85 with oral cavity squamous cell carcinoma. Here the CDR3 DNA reads TGTGCCAGCAGTCCGGGGTGGGGCCCACTCCCCTACGAGCAGTACTTC. It codes for CASSPGWGPLPYEQYF.